The TCR beta chain described here comes from a study of OX40 agonist ivuxolimab in advanced cancers. Overall study context: Therapy given before enrollment (anti-PD-1, anti-PD-L1 or anti-CTLA-4) was allowed, and roughly 41% had some. Study results and limitations: At 0.1 to 3.0 mg/kg and by week 6, CD4+ and CD8+ T cells in the blood had expanded clonally. On average, a greater number of expanded clones characterised CD8+ T cells relative to CD4+. Some nonresponders also had low normalized T-cell clonal expansion.

The CDR3 spans 14 residues. The V and J ends lost 3 bases and 5 bases respectively, with 11 bases between them. CDR1 and CDR2 (germline): SNHLY, FYNNEI. The table came from immunoSEQ multiplex PCR; TCRdb's copy has only in-frame clones and leaves some out. The sample carries approximately 75,000 clones, more than 90% recorded once. As concerns this clone: What it binds is unknown.

V gene TRBV2 combines with J gene TRBJ2-4; tentative D call: TRBD1 (6 bases). The sequencing here drew on CD4+ or CD8+ T cells sorted from blood, taken in a trial of the OX40 agonist ivuxolimab. This clonotype was obtained from an adult with an advanced solid tumor such as melanoma, head and neck, liver or kidney cancer. The CDR3 DNA follows: TGTGCCAGCAGTGAGAGACAGGCGGAAAACATTCAGTACTTC. Protein: CASSERQAENIQYF. Combining the CDR3 with reference TRBV2 and TRBJ2-4 gives the whole variable domain EPEVTQTPSHQVTQMGQEVILRCVPISNHLYFYWYRQILGQKVEFLVSFYNNEISEKSEIFDDQFSVERPDGSNFTLKIRSTKLEDSAMYFCASSERQAENIQYFGAGTRLSVL.